This T cell receptor (beta chain) was captured by sequencing in a study of human T cells and chemical hapten exposure. In its sample, this clonotype was seen many times. Time point indicated: patch test 2, 6 weeks after DPC sensitization. Treatment meaning: therapeutic diphenylcyclopropenone sensitization with weekly scalp DPC. Prior to application of each patch test, blood was drawn. In TCRdb, the RACE reads were re-called with MiXCR into one record per CDR3 protein. The sample holds approximately 84,000 distinct CDR3 sequences, roughly 10% seen once. The length of the CDR3 is 21 residues. V lost 5 bases to trimming and J lost 5 bases, with 34 bases between them.

The receptor comes from a man between 18 and 35 years old with alopecia areata. Some clones in this sample may be carry-over from other donors' samples. The genes are TRBV12-3 or TRBV12-4 and TRBJ2-1; maybe TRBD2 (7 bases). Sequenced here: whole blood, sampled in connection with sensitization to the hapten diphenylcyclopropenone (DPC). The CDR3 DNA is TGTGCCAGCAGTCCCTCAAGGTGGGAACCGGCCGGGCGGGGGCCAAACAATGAGCAGTTCTTC. Protein sequence: CASSPSRWEPAGRGPNNEQFF.